Reported below is one T cell receptor (beta chain). The antigen is unknown. TCR beta cDNA libraries included unique molecular identifiers. It was from roughly 1.1 to 9.2 million T cells that 530,000 or so cDNA molecules came. Via MiXCR, TCRdb re-called the PCR reads, giving one row per CDR3 protein. The sample yields approximately 630,000 distinct CDR3 sequences, 55% to 70% seen once. These data originate in a study of post-analysis software for immune sequencing data. At the level of the study: The courses of disease that were included comprised relapsing-remitting, secondary progressive and progressive-relapsing multiple sclerosis. General study findings and limits: Co-batched samples clustered tightly together by F measure. Controls had significantly higher normalized Chao1 diversity than multiple sclerosis patients. TRBV5-6, TRBV5-1 and TRBV20-1 belonged to a set of roughly 5 TRBV segments that were more frequent in patients than controls.

The ends lost 2 bases at V and 7 bases at J; junction bases unmatched: 20. The CDR3 loop spans 19 amino acids. The germline gives CDR1 DFQATT, CDR2 SNEGSKA (reference sequence). The sequencing sample was made of blood. V is TRBV20-1 and J is TRBJ2-1; 10 nucleotides match TRBD2. This receptor was identified in a girl aged 2 to 10 with multiple sclerosis. The CDR3 here is CSARRPTLAGDGALNEQFF. The CDR3 nucleotides are TGCAGTGCTAGACGCCCTACCCTAGCGGGAGATGGGGCCTTAAATGAGCAGTTCTTC.